This TCR beta chain originates from a study of OX40 agonist ivuxolimab in advanced cancers. For the study at large: The diagnoses of dose-escalation patients were hepatocellular carcinoma, melanoma, renal cell or head and neck cancer.

This clone was seen just once. Its antigen remains unidentified. Using immunoSEQ multiplex PCR, the repertoire was profiled, and TCRdb retains in-frame clones only, with some absent. Of roughly 46,000 clones in the sample, roughly 88% were seen once. Individuals having autoimmune disease history or systemic immunosuppression were not enrolled. Peripheral blood came from all dose cohorts at three timepoints. V lost 6 bases, J lost 4 bases, and 7 bases stayed unmatched. This CDR3 spans 14 amino acids. CDR1 SGHTA and CDR2 FQGNSA come from the germline V gene. Broader study findings: Blood T cells, both CD4+ and CD8+, expanded clonally by week 6 at 0.1 to 3.0 mg/kg.

This material consisted of CD4+ or CD8+ T cells sorted from blood, taken in a trial of the OX40 agonist ivuxolimab. This sequence was found in an adult with an advanced solid tumor such as melanoma, head and neck, liver or kidney cancer. This chain connects TRBV7-2 to TRBJ1-2, with 8 bases that match TRBD1. CDR3 nucleotide sequence: TGTGCCAGCAGTCATGGACAGGGCGGCTATGGCTACACCTTC. Amino acid sequence: CASSHGQGGYGYTF.